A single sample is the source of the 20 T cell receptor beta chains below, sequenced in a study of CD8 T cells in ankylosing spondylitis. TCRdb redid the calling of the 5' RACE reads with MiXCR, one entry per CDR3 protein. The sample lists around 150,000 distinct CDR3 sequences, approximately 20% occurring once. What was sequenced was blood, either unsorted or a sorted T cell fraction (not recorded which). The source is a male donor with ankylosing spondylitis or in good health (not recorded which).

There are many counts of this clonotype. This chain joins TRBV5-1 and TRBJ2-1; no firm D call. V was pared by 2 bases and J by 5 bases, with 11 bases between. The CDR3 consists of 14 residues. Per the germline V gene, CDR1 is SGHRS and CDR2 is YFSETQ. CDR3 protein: CASSLLSTHNEQFF. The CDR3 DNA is TGCGCCAGCAGCTTACTTTCGACCCACAATGAGCAGTTCTTC.

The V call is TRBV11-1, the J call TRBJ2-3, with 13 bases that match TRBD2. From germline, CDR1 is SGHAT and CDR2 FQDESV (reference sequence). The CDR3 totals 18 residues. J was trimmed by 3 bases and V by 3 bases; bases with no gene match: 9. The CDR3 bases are TGTGCCAGCAGCTTCGGACTAGCGGGAGACGTGGGTACAGATACGCAGTATTTT. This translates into CASSFGLAGDVGTDTQYF.

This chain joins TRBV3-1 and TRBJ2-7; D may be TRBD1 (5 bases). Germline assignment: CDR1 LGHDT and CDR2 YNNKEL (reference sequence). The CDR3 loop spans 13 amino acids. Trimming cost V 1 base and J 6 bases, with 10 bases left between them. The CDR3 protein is CASSQAWTIEQYF. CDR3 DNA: TGTGCCAGCAGCCAAGCCTGGACAATCGAGCAGTACTTC.

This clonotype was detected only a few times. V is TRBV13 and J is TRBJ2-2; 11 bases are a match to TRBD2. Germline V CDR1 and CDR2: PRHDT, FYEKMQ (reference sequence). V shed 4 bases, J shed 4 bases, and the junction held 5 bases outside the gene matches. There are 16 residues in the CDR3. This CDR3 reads CASSSLTSGVTGELFF. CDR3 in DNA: TGTGCCAGCAGCTCCCTGACTAGCGGGGTCACCGGGGAGCTGTTTTTT.

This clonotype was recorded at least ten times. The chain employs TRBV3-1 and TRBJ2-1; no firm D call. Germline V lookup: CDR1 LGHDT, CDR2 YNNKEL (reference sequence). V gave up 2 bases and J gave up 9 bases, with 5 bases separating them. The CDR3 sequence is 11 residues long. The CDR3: CASSQLLEQFF. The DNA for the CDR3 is TGTGCCAGCAGCCAATTACTTGAGCAGTTCTTC.

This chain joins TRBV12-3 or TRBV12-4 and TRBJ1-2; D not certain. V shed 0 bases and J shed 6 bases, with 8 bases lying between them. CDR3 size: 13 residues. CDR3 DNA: TGTGCCAGCAGTTTAGCCAGGCTGCATGGCTACACCTTC. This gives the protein CASSLARLHGYTF.

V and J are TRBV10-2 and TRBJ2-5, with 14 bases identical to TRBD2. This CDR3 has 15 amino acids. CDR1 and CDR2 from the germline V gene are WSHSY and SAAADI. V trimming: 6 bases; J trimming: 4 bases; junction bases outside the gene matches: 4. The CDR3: CASRLGTSGRETQYF. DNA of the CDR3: TGCGCCAGCAGATTAGGGACTAGCGGGAGAGAGACCCAGTACTTC.

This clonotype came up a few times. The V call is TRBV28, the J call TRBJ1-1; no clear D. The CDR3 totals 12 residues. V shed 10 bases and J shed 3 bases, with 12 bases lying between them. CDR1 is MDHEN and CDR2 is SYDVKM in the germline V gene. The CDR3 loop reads CATLKYYTEAFF. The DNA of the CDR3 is TGTGCCACCTTAAAGTATTACACTGAAGCTTTCTTT.

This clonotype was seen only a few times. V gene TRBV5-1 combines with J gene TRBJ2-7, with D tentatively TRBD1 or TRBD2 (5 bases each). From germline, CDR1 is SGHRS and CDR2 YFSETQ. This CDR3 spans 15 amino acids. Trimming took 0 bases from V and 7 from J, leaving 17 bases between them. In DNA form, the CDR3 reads TGCGCCAGCAGCTTGGAAGTGGGGGTTTGGGAGGAGCAGTACTTC. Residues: CASSLEVGVWEEQYF. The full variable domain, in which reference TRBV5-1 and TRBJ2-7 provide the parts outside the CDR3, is KAGVTQTPRYLIKTRGQQVTLSCSPISGHRSVSWYQQTPGQGLQFLFEYFSETQRNKGNFPGRFSGRQFSNSRSEMNVSTLELGDSALYLCASSLEVGVWEEQYFGPGTRLTVT.

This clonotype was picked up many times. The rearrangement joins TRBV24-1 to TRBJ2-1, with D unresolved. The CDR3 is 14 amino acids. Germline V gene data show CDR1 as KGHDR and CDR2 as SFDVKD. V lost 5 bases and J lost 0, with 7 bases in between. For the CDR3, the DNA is TGTGCCACCAGTGGCGCCAGCTCCTACAATGAGCAGTTCTTC. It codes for CATSGASSYNEQFF.

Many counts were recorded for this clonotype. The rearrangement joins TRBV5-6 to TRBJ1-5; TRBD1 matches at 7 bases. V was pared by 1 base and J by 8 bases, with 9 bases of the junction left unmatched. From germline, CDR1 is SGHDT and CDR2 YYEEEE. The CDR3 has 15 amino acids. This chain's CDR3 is CASSLRAGGKEPQHF. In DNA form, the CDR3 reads TGTGCCAGCAGCTTGAGGGCAGGGGGGAAAGAGCCCCAGCATTTT.

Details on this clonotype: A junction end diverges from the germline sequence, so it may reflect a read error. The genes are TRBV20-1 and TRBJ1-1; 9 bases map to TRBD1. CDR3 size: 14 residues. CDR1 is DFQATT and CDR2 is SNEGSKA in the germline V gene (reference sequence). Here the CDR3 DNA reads TGCGGTGCTAGAGTAAACAGGGGGCACACTGAAGCTTTCTTT. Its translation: CGARVNRGHTEAFF.

The chain's CDR3 is CASTPRRETDTQYF. In DNA, the CDR3 is TGTGCCAGCACCCCTCGGAGGGAAACAGATACGCAGTATTTT. The chain joins TRBV12-3 or TRBV12-4 to TRBJ2-3; weak D call: TRBD2 (6 bases). Trimming shortened V by 7 bases and J by 3 bases, and 14 bases separated the two germline ends. The CDR3 is 14 residues long.

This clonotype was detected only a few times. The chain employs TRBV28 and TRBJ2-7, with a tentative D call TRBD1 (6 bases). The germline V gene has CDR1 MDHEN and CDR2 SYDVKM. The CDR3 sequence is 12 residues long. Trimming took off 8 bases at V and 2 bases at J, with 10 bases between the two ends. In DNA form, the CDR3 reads TGTGCCAGCTGCCAGGGGACCTACGAGCAGTACTTC. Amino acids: CASCQGTYEQYF.

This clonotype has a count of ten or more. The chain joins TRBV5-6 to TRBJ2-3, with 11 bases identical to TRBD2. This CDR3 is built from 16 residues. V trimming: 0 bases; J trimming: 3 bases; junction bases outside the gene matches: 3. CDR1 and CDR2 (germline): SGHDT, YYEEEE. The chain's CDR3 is CASSLVTSGRTDTQYF. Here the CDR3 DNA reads TGTGCCAGCAGCTTGGTCACTAGCGGGAGAACAGATACGCAGTATTTT.

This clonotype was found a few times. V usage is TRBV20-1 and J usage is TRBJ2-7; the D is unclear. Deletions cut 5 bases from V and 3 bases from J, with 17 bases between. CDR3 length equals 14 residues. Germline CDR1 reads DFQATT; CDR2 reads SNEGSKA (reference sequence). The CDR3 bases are TGCAGTGCTCCCTCGGTGGCGGATCTCTACGAGCAGTACTTC. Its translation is CSAPSVADLYEQYF.

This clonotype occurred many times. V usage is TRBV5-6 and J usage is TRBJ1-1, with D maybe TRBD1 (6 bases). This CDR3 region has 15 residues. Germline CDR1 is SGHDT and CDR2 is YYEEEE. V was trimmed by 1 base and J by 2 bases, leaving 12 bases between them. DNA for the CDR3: TGTGCCAGCAGCTTGTTCCCCAGGGGAAACACTGAAGCTTTCTTT. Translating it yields CASSLFPRGNTEAFF.

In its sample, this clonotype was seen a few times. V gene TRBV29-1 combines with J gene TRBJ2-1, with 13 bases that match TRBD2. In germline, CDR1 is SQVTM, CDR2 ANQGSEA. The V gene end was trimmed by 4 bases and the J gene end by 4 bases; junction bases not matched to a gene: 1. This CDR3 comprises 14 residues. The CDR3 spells CSVGTSGRYNEQFF. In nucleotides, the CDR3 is TGCAGCGTTGGGACTAGCGGGAGATACAATGAGCAGTTCTTC.

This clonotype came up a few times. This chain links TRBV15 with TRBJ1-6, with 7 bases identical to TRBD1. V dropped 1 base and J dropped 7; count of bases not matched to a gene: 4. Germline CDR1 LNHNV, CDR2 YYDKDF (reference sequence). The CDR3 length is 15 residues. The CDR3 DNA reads TGTGCCACCAGCAGAGCCGGGACAGCAAATTCACCCCTCCACTTT. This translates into CATSRAGTANSPLHF.

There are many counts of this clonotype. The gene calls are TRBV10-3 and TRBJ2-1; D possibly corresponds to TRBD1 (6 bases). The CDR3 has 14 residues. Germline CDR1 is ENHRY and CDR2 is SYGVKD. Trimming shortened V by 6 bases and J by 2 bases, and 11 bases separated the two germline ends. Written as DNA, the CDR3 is TGTGCCATCAGGGAACAGGGACCCTACAATGAGCAGTTCTTC. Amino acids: CAIREQGPYNEQFF.